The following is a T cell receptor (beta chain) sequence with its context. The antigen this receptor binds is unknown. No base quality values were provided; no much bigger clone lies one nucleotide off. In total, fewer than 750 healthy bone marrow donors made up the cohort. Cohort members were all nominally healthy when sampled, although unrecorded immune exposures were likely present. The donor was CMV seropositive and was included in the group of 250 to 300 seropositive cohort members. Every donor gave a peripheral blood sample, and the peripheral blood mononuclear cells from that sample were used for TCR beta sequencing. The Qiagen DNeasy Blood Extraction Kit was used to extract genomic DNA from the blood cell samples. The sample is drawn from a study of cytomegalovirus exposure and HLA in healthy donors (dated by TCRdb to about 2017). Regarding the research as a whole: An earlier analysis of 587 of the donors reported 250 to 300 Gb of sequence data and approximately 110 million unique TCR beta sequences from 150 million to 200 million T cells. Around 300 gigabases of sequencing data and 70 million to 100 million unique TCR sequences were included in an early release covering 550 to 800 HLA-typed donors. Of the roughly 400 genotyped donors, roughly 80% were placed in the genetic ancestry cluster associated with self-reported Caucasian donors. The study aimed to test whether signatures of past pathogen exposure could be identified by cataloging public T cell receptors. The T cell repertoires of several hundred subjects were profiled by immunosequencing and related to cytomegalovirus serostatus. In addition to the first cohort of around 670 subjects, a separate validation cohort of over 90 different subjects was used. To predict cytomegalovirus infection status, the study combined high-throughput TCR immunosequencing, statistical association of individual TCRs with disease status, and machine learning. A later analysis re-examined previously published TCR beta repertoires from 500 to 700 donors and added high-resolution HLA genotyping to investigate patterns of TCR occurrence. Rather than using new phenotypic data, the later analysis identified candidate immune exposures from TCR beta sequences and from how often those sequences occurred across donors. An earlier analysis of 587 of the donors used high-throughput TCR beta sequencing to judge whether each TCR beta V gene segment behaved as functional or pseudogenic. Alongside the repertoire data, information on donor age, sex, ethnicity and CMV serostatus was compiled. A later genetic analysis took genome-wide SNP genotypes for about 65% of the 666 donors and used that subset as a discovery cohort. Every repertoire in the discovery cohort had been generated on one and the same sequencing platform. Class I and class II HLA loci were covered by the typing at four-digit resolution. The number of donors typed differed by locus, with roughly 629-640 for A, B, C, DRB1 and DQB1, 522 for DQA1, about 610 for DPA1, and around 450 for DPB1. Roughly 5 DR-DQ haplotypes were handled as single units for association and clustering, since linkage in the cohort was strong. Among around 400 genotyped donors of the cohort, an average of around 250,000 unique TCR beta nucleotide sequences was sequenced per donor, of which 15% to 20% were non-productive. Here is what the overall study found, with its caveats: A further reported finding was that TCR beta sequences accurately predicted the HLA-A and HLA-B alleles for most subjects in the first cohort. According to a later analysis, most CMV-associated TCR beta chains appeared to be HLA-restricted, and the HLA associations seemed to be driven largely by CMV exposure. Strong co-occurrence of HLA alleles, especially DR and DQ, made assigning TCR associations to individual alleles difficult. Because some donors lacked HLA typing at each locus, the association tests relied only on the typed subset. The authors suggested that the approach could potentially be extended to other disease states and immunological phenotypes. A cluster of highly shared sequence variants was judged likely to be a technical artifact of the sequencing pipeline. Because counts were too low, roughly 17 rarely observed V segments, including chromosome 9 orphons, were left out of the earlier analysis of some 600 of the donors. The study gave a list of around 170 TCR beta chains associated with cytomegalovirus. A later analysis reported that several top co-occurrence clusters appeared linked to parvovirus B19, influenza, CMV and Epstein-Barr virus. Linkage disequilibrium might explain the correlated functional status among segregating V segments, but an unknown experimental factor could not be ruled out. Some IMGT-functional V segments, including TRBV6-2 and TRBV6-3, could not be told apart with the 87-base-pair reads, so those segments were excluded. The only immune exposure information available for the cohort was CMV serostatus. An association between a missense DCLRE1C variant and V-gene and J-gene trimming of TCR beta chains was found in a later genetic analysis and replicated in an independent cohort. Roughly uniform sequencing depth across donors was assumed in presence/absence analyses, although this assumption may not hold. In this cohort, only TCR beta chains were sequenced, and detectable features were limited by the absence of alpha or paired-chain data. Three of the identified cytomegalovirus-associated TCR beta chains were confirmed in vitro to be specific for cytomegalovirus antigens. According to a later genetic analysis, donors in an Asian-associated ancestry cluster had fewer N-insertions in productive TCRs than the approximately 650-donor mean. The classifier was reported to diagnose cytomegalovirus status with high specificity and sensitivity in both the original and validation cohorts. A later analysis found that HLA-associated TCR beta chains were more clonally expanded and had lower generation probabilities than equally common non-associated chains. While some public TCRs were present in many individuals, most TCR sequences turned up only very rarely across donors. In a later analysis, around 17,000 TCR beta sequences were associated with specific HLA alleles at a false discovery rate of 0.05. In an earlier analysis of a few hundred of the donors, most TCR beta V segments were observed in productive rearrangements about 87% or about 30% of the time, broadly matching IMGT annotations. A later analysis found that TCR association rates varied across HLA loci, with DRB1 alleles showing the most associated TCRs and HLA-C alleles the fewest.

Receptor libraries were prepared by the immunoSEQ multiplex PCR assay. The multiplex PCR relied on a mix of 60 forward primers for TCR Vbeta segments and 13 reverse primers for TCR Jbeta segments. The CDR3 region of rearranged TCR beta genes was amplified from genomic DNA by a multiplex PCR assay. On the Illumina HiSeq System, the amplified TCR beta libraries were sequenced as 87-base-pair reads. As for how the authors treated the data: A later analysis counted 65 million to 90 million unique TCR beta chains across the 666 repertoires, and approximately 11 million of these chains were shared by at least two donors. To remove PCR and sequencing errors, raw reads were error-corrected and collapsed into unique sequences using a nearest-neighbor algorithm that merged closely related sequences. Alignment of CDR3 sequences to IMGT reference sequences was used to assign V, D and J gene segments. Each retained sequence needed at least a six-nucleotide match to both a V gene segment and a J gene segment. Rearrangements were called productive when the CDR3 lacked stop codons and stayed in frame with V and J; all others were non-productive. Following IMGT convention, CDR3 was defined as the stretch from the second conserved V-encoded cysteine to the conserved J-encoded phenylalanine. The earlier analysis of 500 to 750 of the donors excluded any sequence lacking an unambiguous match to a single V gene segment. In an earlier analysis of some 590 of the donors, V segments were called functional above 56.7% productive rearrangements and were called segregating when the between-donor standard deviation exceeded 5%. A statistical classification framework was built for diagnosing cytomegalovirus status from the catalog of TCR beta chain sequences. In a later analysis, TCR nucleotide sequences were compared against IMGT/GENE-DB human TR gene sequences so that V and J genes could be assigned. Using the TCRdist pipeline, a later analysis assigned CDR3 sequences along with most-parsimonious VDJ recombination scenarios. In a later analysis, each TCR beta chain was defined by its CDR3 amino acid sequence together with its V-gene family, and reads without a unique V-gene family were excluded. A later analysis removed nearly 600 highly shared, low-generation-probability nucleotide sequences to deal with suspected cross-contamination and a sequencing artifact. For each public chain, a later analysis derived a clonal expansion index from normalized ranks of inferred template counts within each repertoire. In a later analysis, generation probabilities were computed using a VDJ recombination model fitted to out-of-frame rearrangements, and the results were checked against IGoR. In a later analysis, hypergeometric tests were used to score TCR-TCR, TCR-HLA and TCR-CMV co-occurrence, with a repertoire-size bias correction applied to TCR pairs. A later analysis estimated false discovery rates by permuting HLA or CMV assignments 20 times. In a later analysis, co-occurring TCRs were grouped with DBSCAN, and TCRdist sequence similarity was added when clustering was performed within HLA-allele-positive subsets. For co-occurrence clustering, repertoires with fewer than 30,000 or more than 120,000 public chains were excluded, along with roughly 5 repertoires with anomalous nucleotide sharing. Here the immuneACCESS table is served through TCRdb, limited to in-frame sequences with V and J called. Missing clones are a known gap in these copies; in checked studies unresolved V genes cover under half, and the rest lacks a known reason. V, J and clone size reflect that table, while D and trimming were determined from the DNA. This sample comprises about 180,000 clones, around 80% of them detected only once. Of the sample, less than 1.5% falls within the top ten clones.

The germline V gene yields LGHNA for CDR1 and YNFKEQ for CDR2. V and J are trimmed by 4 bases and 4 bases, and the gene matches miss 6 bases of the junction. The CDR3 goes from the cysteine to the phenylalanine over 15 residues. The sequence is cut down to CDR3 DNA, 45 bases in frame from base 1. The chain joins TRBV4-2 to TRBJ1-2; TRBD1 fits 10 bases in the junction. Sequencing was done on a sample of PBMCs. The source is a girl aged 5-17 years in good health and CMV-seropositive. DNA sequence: TGTGCCAGCAGCCGGGACAGGGGTCCCAGCTATGGCTACACCTTC. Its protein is CASSRDRGPSYGYTF.